This T cell receptor beta chain stems from a study of regulatory T cells in long-lasting Graves disease. Germline V CDR1 and CDR2: MDHEN, SYDVKM. The V gene lost 6 bases and the J gene lost 3 bases, with 8 bases spanning the gap. The length of the CDR3 is 13 residues. According to the study, TCR beta libraries were built with iRepertoire HTBI primers and CDR3-region Arm-PCR. TCRdb processed the multiplex PCR reads anew with MiXCR; each CDR3 protein has one entry. This sample has about 460,000 distinct CDR3 sequences, with less than 15% found just once. Time point defined: newly diagnosed GD, antithyroid drugs for less than 3 months. PBMC RNA was the source of the TCR library. Criteria from the American Thyroid Association guidelines were applied to diagnose Graves' disease. This clonotype was seen many times. These data are also associated with another study on T cells in Graves' hyperthyroidism and ophthalmopathy. From that study: No ophthalmopathy progression within 18 months constituted stable Graves' hyperthyroidism. Initially, a first-round RT-PCR of the TCR CDR3 employed the HTBI primer set.

The sequence was obtained from a woman aged 45 to 65 with Graves disease. The material was peripheral blood mononuclear cells (PBMCs), obtained at new diagnosis, from a patient treated with antithyroid drugs. This chain connects TRBV28 to TRBJ2-2; no clear D. The chain's CDR3 is CASSLRDTGELFF. CDR3 bases: TGTGCCAGCAGCTTAAGGGACACCGGGGAGCTGTTTTTT.